This T cell receptor beta chain came from a study of T cells in localized non-small cell lung cancer. Study-wide results and limits: Tumor showed lower T cell clonality than uninvolved adjacent lung, where it was highest.

This clone was picked up a small number of times. The antigen is undetermined. Sequencing used immunoSEQ multiplex PCR; TCRdb keeps in-frame clones, though not all of them. The table has 70,000 to 90,000 clones, 80% seen once. The germline V gene has CDR1 SGHVS and CDR2 FNYEAQ. The CDR3 is 14 residues long. Trimming left V 0 bases short and J 1 base short, with 6 bases between. The source was peripheral blood, collected before any cancer treatment. The TCR comes from a female donor over 55 with stage I lung adenocarcinoma. The V and J genes are TRBV7-6 and TRBJ1-1, with D tentatively TRBD1 (5 bases). The CDR3: CASSLAQENTEAFF. CDR3 nucleotides: TGTGCCAGCAGCTTAGCACAGGAGAACACTGAAGCTTTCTTT.